The clone carrying this T cell receptor (beta chain) has at least ten counts. The data derive from a study of Graves' ophthalmopathy and Graves' hyperthyroidism. The sequenced template was RNA, covering the TCR beta CDR3 region. Second-round multiplex PCR followed a first-round RT-PCR using HTBI primers. A single record per CDR3 protein comes from TCRdb applying MiXCR to the multiplex PCR reads. The data contain about 370,000 distinct CDR3 sequences, about a sixth of them seen just once; the ten biggest clones take up 2.4%. The germline V gene encodes CDR1 SGHRS and CDR2 YFSETQ. This CDR3 comprises 15 residues. V lost 1 base and J lost 0, with 11 bases in between.

The chain combines TRBV5-1 with TRBJ2-7; D is perhaps TRBD1 (6 bases). The sequence derives from an adult woman with stable Graves' hyperthyroidism. Sequenced: peripheral blood. The CDR3 region has the DNA TGCGCCAGCAGCTTGTTTCAGGGGAGCTCCTACGAGCAGTACTTC. Translation: CASSLFQGSSYEQYF. Looking up the rest from reference TRBV5-1 and TRBJ2-7 gives the full variable domain: KAGVTQTPRYLIKTRGQQVTLSCSPISGHRSVSWYQQTPGQGLQFLFEYFSETQRNKGNFPGRFSGRQFSNSRSEMNVSTLELGDSALYLCASSLFQGSSYEQYFGPGTRLTVT.